The clone carrying this TCR beta chain was found a few times. Its antigen remains unknown. MiXCR, applied by TCRdb to the 5' RACE reads, yields one record per CDR3 protein. The sample shows fewer than 650,000 distinct CDR3 sequences, 20% to 25% of them seen only once. This entry comes from a study of T-cell memory formation after mild COVID-19. General observations from the study: Clones that contracted clustered mainly in CM and EM if CD4+ and in EMRA if CD8+.

CDR3 length: 15 residues. Germline V CDR1 and CDR2: SGHAT, FQNNGV. The germline V and J ends were trimmed by 1 base and 0 bases, with 9 bases remaining between them. This TCR was recovered from an adult woman who had mild COVID-19 (a few samples of this study predate the infection). Cell type and time point are not known. This chain joins TRBV11-2 and TRBJ1-1, with D perhaps matching TRBD1 (6 bases). Source material: PBMCs or a T cell subset sorted from them (not recorded which). The CDR3 protein is CASSLVGTLNTEAFF. CDR3 DNA: TGTGCCAGCAGCTTAGTCGGGACACTGAACACTGAAGCTTTCTTT.